This T cell receptor beta chain is drawn from a study of shared clonotypes between healthy human individuals. This CDR3 comprises 13 residues. Germline CDR1 is LNHDA and CDR2 is SQIVND (reference sequence). Trimming cost V 3 bases and J 3 bases, with 8 bases left between them. Measured with immunoSEQ multiplex PCR; TCRdb has only the in-frame clones, and not every one. The sample has fewer than 3 million clones; approximately 90% are singletons. The sample holds a few counts of this clone. The chain carries TRBV19 and TRBJ1-1; no clear D. This TCR was sampled from a man between 18 and 29 years old in good health. Some clones in this sample may be carry-over from other donors' samples. Sequencing was carried out using naive CD4+ T cells from PBMCs. Subset of the sample: CD45RA+ positively selected. The CDR3 sequence is CASSMARYTEAFF. The CDR3 DNA is TGTGCCAGTAGTATGGCCCGATACACTGAAGCTTTCTTT. Variable domain in full (rest from reference TRBV19 and TRBJ1-1): DGGITQSPKYLFRKEGQNVTLSCEQNLNHDAMYWYRQDPGQGLRLIYYSQIVNDFQKGDIAEGYSVSREKKESFPLTVTSAQKNPTAFYLCASSMARYTEAFFGQGTRLTVV.